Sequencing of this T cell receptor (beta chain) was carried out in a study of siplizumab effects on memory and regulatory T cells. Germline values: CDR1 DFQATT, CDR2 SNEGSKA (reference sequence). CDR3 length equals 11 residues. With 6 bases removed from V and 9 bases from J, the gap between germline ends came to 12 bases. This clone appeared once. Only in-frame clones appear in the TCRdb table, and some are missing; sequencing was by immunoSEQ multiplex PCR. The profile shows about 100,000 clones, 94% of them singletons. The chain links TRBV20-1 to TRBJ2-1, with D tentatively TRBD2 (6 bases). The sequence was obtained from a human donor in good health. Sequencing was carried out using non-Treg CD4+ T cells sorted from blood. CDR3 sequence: CSATFGSEQFF. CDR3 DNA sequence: TGCAGTGCAACCTTCGGGAGTGAGCAGTTCTTC.